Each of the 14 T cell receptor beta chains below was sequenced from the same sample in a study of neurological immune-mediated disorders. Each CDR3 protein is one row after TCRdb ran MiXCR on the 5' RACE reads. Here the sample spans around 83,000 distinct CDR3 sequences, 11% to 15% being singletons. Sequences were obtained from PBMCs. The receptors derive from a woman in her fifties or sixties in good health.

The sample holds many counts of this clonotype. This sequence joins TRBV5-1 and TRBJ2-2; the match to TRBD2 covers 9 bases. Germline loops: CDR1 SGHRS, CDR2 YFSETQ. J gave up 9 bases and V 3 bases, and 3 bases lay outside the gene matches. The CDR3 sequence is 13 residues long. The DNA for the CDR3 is TGCGCCAGCAGCTCCGGGACTAGCCGGGAGCTGTTTTTT. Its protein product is CASSSGTSRELFF.

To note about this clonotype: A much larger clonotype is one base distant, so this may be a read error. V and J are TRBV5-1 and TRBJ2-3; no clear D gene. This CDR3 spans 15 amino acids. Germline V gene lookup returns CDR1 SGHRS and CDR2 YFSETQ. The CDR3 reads CASCFGSSSTDTQYF. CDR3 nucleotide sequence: TGCGCCAGCTGCTTTGGCAGTTCTAGCACAGATACGCAGTATTTT.

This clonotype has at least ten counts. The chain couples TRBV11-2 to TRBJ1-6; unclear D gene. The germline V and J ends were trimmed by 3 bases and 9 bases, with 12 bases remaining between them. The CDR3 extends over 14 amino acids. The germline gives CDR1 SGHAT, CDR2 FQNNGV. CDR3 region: CASSFVGVGSPLHF. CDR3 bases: TGTGCCAGCAGCTTCGTCGGGGTCGGTTCACCCCTCCACTTT.

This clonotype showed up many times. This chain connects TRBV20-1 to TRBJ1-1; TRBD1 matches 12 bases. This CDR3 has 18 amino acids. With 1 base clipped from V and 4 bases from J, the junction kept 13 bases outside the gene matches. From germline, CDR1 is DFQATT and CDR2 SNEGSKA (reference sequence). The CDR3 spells CSARGGQGAMSLSTEAFF. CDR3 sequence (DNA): TGCAGTGCTAGAGGGGGACAGGGGGCGATGAGTTTGAGCACTGAAGCTTTCTTT.

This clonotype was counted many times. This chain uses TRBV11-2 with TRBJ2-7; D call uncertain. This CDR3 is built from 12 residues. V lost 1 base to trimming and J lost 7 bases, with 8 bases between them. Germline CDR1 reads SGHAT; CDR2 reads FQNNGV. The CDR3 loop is CASSLGPPEQYF. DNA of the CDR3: TGTGCCAGCAGCTTAGGACCCCCAGAGCAGTACTTC.

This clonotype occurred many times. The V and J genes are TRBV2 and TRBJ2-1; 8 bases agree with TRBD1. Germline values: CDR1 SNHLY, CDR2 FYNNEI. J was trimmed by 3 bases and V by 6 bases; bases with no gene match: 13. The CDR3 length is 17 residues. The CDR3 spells CASRGPQTGAFYNEQFF. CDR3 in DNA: TGTGCCAGCAGGGGGCCACAGACAGGGGCTTTCTACAATGAGCAGTTCTTC.

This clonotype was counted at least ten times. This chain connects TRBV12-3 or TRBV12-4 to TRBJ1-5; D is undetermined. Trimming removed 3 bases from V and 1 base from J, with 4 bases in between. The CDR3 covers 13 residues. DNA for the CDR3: TGTGCCAGCAGTTTTTGGAGCAATCAGCCCCAGCATTTT. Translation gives CASSFWSNQPQHF.

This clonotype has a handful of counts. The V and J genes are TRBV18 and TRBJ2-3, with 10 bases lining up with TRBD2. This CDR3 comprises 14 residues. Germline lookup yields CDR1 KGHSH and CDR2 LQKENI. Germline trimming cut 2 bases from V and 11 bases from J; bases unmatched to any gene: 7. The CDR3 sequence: CASSPAGTSDVQYF. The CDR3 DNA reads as TGTGCCAGCTCACCAGCCGGGACTAGCGATGTGCAGTATTTT.

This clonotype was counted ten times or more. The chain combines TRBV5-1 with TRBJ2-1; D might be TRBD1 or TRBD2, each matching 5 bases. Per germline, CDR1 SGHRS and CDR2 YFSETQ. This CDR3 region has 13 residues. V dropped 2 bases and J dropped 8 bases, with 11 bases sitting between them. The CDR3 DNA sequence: TGCGCCAGCAGCTTCACAGGAGGAGATGAGCAGTTCTTC. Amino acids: CASSFTGGDEQFF.

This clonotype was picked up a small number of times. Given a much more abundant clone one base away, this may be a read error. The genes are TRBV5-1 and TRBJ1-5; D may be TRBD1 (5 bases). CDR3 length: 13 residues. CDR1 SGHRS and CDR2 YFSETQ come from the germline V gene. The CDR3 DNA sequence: TGCGCCAGCAGCTTCGGCAGGGATCAGTCCCAGCATTTT. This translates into CASSFGRDQSQHF.

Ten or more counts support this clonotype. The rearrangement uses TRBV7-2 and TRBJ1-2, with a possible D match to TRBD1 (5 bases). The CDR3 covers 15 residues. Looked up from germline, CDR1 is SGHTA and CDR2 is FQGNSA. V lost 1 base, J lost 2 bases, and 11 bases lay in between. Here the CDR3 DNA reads TGTGCCAGCAGCTTAGAAGGTCGGGGGAACTATGGCTACACCTTC. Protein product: CASSLEGRGNYGYTF.

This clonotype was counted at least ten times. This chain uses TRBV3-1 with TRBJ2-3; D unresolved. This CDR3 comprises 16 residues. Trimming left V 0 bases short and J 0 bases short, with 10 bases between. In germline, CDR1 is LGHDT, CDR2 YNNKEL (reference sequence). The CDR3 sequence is CASSQDPSHSTDTQYF. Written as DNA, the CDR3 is TGTGCCAGCAGCCAAGACCCCTCCCACAGCACAGATACGCAGTATTTT.

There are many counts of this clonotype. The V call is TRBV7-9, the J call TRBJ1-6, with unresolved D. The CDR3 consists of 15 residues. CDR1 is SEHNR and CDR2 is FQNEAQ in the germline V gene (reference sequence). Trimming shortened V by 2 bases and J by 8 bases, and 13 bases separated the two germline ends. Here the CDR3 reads CASSLKGLGDSPLHF. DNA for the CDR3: TGTGCCAGCAGCTTAAAGGGTCTCGGGGATTCACCCCTCCACTTT.

In DNA, the CDR3 is TGTGCCAGCAGCTCGACTGGTACCCAGGGTGAAGCTTTCTTT. Encoded protein: CASSSTGTQGEAFF. The chain couples TRBV7-9 to TRBJ1-1; the D gene is possibly TRBD1 (5 bases). This CDR3 has 14 amino acids. V was shortened by 4 bases and J by 7 bases, with 16 bases between the two germline ends. Germline loops: CDR1 SEHNR, CDR2 FQNEAQ (reference sequence).